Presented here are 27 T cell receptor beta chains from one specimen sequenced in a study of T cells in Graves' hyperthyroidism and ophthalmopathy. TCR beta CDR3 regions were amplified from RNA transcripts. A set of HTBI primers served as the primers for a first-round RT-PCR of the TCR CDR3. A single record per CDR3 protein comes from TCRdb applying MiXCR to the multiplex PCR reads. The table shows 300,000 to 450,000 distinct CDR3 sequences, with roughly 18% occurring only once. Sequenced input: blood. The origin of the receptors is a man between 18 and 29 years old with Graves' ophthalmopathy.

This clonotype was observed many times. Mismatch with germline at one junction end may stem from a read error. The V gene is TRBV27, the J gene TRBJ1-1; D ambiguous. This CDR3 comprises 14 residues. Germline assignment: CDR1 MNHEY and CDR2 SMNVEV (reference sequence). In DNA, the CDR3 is TGTGCCAGCAGTATATCATCCATGGGGACTGAAGCTTTCTTT. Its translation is CASSISSMGTEAFF.

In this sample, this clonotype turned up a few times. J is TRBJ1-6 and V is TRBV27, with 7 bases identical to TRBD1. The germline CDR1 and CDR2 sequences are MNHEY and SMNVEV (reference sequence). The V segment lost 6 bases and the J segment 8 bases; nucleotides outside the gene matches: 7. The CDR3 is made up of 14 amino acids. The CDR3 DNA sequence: TGTGCCAGCAGGTGGACAGGCCTTGATTCACCCCTCCACTTT. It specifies CASRWTGLDSPLHF.

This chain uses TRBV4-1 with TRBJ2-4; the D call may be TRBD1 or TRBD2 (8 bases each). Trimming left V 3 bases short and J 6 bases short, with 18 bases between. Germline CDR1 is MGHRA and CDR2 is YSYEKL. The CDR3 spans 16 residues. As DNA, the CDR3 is TGCGCCAGCAGCCACCCACTAGCGGACAGGGTAAACATTCAGTACTTC. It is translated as CASSHPLADRVNIQYF.

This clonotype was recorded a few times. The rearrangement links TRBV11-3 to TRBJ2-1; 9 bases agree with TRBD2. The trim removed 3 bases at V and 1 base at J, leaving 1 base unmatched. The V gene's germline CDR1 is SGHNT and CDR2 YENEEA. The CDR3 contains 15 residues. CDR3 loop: CASSFSGGSYNEQFF. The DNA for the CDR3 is TGTGCCAGCAGCTTTAGCGGGGGATCCTACAATGAGCAGTTCTTC.

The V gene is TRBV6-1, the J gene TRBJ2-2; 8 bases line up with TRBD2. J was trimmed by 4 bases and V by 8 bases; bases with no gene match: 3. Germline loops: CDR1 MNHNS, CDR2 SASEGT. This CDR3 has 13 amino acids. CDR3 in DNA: TGTGCCAGCTTACGGGGGGGCACCGGGGAGCTGTTTTTT. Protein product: CASLRGGTGELFF.

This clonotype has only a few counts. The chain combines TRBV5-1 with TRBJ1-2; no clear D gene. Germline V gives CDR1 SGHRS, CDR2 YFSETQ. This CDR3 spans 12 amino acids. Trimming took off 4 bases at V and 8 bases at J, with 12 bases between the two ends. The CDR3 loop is CASSSLSEGYTF. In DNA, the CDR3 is TGCGCCAGCAGCAGCCTATCTGAAGGCTACACCTTC.

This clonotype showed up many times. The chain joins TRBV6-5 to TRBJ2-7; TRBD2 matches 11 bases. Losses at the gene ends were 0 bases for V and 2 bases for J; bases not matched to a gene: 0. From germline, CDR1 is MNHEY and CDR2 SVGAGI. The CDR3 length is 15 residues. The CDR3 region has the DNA TGTGCCAGCAGTTACTCTAGCGGGGGGGCCTACGAGCAGTACTTC. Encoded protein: CASSYSSGGAYEQYF.

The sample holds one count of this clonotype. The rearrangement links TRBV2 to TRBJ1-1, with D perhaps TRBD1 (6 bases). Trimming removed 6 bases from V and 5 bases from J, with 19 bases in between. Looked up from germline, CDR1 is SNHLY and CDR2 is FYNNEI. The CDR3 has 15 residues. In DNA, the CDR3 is TGTGCCAGCAGCGCCCACCGGGGCAGGGGTACTGAAGCTTTCTTT. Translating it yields CASSAHRGRGTEAFF.

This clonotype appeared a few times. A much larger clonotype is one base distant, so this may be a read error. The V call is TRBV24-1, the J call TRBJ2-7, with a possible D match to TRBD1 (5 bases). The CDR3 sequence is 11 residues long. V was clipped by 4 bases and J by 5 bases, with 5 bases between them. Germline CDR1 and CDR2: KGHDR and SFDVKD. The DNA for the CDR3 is TGTGCCACCAGTGACAGGGACGAGCAGTACTTC. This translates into CATSDRDEQYF.

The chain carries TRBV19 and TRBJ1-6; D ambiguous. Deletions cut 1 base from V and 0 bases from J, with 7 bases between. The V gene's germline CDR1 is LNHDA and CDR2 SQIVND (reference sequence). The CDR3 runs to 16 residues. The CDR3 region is CASSIARSSYNSPLHF. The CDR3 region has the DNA TGTGCCAGTAGTATAGCCAGAAGCTCCTATAATTCACCCCTCCACTTT.

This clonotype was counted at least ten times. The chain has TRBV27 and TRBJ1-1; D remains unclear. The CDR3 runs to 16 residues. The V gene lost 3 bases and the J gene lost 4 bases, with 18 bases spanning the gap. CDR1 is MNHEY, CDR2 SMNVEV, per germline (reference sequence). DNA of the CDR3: TGTGCCAGCAGTTTTGATCAGGCCCCTCAGAGCACTGAAGCTTTCTTT. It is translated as CASSFDQAPQSTEAFF.

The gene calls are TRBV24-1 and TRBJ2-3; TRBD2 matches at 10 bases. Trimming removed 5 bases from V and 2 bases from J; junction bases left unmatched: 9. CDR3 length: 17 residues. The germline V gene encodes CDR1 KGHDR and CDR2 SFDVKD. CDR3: CATSGLAGDQDTDTQYF. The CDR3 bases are TGTGCCACCAGTGGCCTAGCGGGGGACCAAGACACAGATACGCAGTATTTT.

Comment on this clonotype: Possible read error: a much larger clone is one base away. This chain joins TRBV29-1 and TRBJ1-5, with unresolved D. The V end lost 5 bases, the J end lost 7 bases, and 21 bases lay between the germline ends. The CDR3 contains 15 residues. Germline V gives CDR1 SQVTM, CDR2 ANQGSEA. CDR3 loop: CSVTEARGRGQPQHF. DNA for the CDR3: TGCAGCGTTACCGAAGCCAGAGGGAGAGGGCAGCCCCAGCATTTT.

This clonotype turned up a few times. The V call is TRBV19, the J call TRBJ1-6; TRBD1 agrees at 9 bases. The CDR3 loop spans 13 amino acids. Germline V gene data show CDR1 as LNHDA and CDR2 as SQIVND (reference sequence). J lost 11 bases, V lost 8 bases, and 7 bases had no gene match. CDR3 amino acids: CASSGTGKPPLHF. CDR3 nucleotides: TGTGCCAGTTCCGGGACAGGGAAGCCACCCCTCCACTTT. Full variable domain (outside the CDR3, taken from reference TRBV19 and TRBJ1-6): DGGITQSPKYLFRKEGQNVTLSCEQNLNHDAMYWYRQDPGQGLRLIYYSQIVNDFQKGDIAEGYSVSREKKESFPLTVTSAQKNPTAFYLCASSGTGKPPLHFGNGTRLTVT.

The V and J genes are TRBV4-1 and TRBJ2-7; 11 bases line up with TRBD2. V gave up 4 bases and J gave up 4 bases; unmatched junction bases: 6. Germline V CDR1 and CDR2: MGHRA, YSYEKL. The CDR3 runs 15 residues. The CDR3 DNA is TGCGCCAGCAGCCCATCCGGGACTAGCGGTTACGAGCAGTACTTC. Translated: CASSPSGTSGYEQYF.

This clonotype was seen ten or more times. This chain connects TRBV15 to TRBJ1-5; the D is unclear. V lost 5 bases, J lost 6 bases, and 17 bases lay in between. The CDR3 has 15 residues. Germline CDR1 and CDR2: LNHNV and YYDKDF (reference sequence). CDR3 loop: CATSFAEEGSQPQHF. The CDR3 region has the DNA TGTGCCACCAGCTTTGCCGAAGAGGGAAGTCAGCCCCAGCATTTT.

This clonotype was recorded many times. CDR3 sequence reads: CASSQISGGAPEQFF. The CDR3 nucleotides read TGCGCCAGCAGCCAGATTAGCGGGGGGGCCCCTGAGCAGTTCTTC. This chain joins TRBV5-1 and TRBJ2-1; 11 nucleotides match TRBD2. The junction had 9 bases not matched to a gene; V was cut back by 4 bases and J by 9 bases. CDR3 size: 15 residues. Germline CDR1 is SGHRS and CDR2 is YFSETQ. Combining the CDR3 with reference TRBV5-1 and TRBJ2-1 gives the whole variable domain KAGVTQTPRYLIKTRGQQVTLSCSPISGHRSVSWYQQTPGQGLQFLFEYFSETQRNKGNFPGRFSGRQFSNSRSEMNVSTLELGDSALYLCASSQISGGAPEQFFGPGTRLTVL.

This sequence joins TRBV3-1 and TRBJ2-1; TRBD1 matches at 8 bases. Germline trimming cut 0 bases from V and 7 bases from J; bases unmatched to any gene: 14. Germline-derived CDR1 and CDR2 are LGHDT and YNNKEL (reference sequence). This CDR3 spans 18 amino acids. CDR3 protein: CASSQDFVRGQGRNEQFF. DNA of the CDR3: TGTGCCAGCAGCCAAGATTTCGTGCGCGGACAGGGTAGGAATGAGCAGTTCTTC.

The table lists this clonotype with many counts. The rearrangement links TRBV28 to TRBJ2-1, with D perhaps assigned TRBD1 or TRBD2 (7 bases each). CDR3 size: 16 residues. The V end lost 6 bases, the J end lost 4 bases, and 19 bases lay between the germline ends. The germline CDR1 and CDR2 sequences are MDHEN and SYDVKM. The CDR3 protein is CASSKGGTVEYNEQFF. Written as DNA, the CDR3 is TGTGCCAGCAGCAAGGGGGGGACAGTCGAATACAATGAGCAGTTCTTC.

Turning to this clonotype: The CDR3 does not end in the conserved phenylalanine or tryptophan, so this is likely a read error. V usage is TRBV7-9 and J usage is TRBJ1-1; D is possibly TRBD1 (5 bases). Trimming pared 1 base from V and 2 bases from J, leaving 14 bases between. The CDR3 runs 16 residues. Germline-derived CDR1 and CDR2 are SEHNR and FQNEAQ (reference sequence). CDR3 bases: TGTGCCAGCAGCTTAGTTGGGGGACTGAGAAACACTGAAGCTTTCCTT. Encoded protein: CASSLVGGLRNTEAFL.

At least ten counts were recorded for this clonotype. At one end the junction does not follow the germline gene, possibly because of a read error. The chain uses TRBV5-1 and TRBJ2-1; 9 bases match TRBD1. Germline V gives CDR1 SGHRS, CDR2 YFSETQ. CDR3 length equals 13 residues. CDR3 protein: CASSLQGADEQFF. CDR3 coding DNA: TGCGCCAGCAGCTTACAGGGGGCAGATGAACAGTTCTTC.

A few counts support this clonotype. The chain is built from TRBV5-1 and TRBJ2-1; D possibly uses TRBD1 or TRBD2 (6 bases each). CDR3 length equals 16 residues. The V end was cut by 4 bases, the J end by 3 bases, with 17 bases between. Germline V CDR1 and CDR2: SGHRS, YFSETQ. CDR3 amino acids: CASSLYGGLNYNEQFF. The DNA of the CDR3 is TGCGCCAGCAGCCTCTATGGGGGGCTAAACTACAATGAGCAGTTCTTC.

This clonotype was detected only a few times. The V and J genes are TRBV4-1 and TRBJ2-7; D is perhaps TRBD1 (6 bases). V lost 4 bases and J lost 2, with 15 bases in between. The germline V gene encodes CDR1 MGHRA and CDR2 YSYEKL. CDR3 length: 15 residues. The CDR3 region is CASSPRDIGTYEQYF. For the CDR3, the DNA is TGCGCCAGCAGCCCCCGGGACATTGGGACCTACGAGCAGTACTTC.

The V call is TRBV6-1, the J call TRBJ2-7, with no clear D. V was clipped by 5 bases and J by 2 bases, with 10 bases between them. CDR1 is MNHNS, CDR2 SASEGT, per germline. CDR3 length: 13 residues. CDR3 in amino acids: CASSFGPTYEQYF. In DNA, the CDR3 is TGTGCCAGCAGTTTCGGGCCTACCTACGAGCAGTACTTC.

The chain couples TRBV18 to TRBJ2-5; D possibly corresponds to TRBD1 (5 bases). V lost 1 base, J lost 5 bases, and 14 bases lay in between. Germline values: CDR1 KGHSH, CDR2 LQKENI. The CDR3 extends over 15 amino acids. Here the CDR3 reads CASSPLQGLGETQYF. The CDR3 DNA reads TGTGCCAGCTCACCACTTCAGGGCCTAGGGGAGACCCAGTACTTC. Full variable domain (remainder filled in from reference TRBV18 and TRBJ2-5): NAGVMQNPRHLVRRRGQEARLRCSPMKGHSHVYWYRQLPEEGLKFMVYLQKENIIDESGMPKERFSAEFPKEGPSILRIQQVVRGDSAAYFCASSPLQGLGETQYFGPGTRLLVL.

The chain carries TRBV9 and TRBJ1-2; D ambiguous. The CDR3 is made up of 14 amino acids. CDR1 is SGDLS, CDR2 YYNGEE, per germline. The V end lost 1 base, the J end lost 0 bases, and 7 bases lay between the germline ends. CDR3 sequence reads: CASSVSPANYGYTF. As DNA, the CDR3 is TGTGCCAGCAGCGTATCCCCAGCTAACTATGGCTACACCTTC.

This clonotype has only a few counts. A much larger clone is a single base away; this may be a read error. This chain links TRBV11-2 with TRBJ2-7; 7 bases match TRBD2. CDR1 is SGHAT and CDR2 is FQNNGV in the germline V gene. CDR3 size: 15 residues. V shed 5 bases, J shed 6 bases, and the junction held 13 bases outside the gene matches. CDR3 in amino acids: CASSPSGAGRPEQYF. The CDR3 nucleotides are TGTGCCAGCAGCCCGTCTGGGGCCGGGAGGCCCGAGCAGTACTTC.